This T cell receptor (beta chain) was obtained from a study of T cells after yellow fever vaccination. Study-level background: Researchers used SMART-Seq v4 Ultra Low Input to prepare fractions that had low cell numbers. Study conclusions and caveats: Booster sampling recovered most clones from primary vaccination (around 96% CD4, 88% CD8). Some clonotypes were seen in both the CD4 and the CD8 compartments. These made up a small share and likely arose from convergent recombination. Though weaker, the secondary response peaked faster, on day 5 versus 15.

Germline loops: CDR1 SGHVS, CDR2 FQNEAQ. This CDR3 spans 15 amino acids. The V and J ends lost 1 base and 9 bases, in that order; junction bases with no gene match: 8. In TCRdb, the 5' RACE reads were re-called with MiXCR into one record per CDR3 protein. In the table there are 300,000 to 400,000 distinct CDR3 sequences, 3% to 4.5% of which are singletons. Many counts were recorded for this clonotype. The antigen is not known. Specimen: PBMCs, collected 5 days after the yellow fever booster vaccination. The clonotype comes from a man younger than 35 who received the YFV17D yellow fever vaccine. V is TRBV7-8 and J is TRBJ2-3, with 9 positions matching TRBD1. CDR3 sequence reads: CASSLEGGTGSTQYF. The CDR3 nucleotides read TGTGCCAGCAGCTTAGAAGGTGGGACAGGGTCGACGCAGTATTTT.